The rows below give T cell receptor beta chains drawn from one sample of a study of shared T cell receptors in the human thymus. Measured with immunoSEQ multiplex PCR; TCRdb has only the in-frame clones, and not every one. The data contain 700,000 to 750,000 clones, approximately 83% of them singletons. The sample also formed part of further work on human thymus T cells.

Sequencing was done on a sample of thymocytes. These receptors were taken from a girl under two years old with a congenital heart defect. Both conserved end residues are part of each CDR3. D genes are given only for firm matches. Size is omitted from some rows. Given values are once, few, many or a class for expanded clones.

>TRBJ2-1|NA|TRBV6-6|NA
CASSREGDLYNEQFF
TGTGCCAGCAGCCGCGAAGGAGACCTATACAATGAGCAGTTCTTC
>TRBJ2-7|NA|TRBV4-3|few
CASSQNRTQFEQYF
TGCGCCAGCAGCCAGAACAGGACCCAGTTCGAGCAGTACTTC
>TRBJ2-2|TRBD1|TRBV6-4|NA
CASSDTTGVNLNTGELFF
TGTGCCAGCAGTGACACGACAGGGGTTAACTTAAACACCGGGGAGCTGTTTTTT
>TRBJ2-1|NA|TRBV27|NA
CASSPPPGEQFF
TGTGCCAGCAGCCCACCACCGGGGGAGCAGTTCTTC
>TRBJ2-3|NA|TRBV4-1|NA
CASSQGRRGGSDTQYF
TGCGCCAGCAGCCAAGGCCGGAGGGGGGGCTCAGATACGCAGTATTTT
>TRBJ2-4|NA|TRBV11-2|NA
CASSPNQGTKNIQYF
TGTGCCAGCAGCCCCAACCAGGGTACCAAAAACATTCAGTACTTC
>TRBJ2-4|TRBD2|TRBV4-1|NA
CASSQGIAGNKNIQYF
TGCGCCAGCAGCCAAGGGATAGCGGGGAACAAAAACATTCAGTACTTC
>TRBJ1-2|NA|TRBV29-1|NA
CSGITQGRVYTF
TGCAGCGGCATCACGCAGGGGAGGGTATACACCTTC
>TRBJ2-1|NA|TRBV5-1|NA
CASSFTPEQAGVNTGYNEQFF
TGCGCCAGCAGCTTCACACCTGAACAGGCAGGGGTTAATACGGGATACAATGAGCAGTTCTTC
>TRBJ2-7|TRBD1|TRBV7-9|NA
CASSDRTGRLFEQYF
TGTGCCAGCAGCGATCGGACAGGGCGTCTCTTCGAGCAGTACTTC
>TRBJ2-4|NA|TRBV6-1|NA
CASSEVRLLAKNIQYF
TGTGCCAGCAGTGAGGTCAGGTTACTAGCCAAAAACATTCAGTACTTC
>TRBJ2-6|NA|TRBV7-3|NA
CASSLTEGPDLSGANVLTF
TGTGCCAGCAGCTTAACGGAGGGTCCGGATCTCTCTGGGGCCAACGTCCTGACTTTC
>TRBJ1-1|TRBD1|TRBV11-3|NA
CASSHDRGTEAFF
TGTGCCAGCAGCCATGACAGGGGCACTGAAGCTTTCTTT
>TRBJ1-2|TRBD1|TRBV27|NA
CASSLGTGSPDRYGYTF
TGTGCCAGCAGTCTCGGGACAGGGTCCCCAGATAGGTATGGCTACACCTTC
>TRBJ1-5|NA|TRBV6-6|NA
CASSYPAGTNQPQHF
TGTGCCAGCAGTTACCCCGCAGGAACCAATCAGCCCCAGCATTTT
>TRBJ1-5|TRBD1|TRBV6-6|NA
CASSPPGQLNQPQHF
TGTGCCAGCAGTCCTCCGGGACAGTTAAATCAGCCCCAGCATTTT
>TRBJ1-4|TRBD1|TRBV6-1|NA
CASGRDRGREKLFF
TGTGCCAGCGGCCGGGACAGGGGACGGGAAAAACTGTTTTTT
>TRBJ1-1|TRBD1|TRBV18|NA
CASSHQGGLDTEAFF
TGTGCCAGCTCACACCAGGGGGGCTTGGACACTGAAGCTTTCTTT
>TRBJ1-1|NA|TRBV6-1|NA
CASSEWGVNTEAFF
TGTGCCAGCAGTGAATGGGGAGTGAACACTGAAGCTTTCTTT
>TRBJ1-1|NA|TRBV25-1|few
CASVGPGRGITEAFF
TGTGCCAGCGTTGGTCCAGGGAGGGGGATCACTGAAGCTTTCTTT
>TRBJ2-5|TRBD1|TRBV5-6|NA
CASSPPARDRGQETQYF
TGTGCCAGCAGCCCGCCCGCCCGGGACAGGGGGCAAGAGACCCAGTACTTC
>TRBJ1-2|NA|TRBV5-5|few
CATARWRGEGGYTF
TGTGCCACCGCAAGATGGAGGGGAGAGGGGGGCTACACCTTC
>TRBJ2-5|NA|TRBV6-5|once
CASRREGFDQETQYF
TGTGCCAGCAGGCGAGAGGGATTCGACCAAGAGACCCAGTACTTC
>TRBJ2-5|TRBD1|TRBV5-8|NA
CASSLGSDREETQYF
TGTGCCAGCAGCTTGGGTTCGGACAGGGAAGAGACCCAGTACTTC
>TRBJ1-1|TRBD1|TRBV14|NA
CASSGQGAIPRRNTEAFF
TGTGCCAGCAGCGGTCAGGGGGCGATACCACGCAGGAACACTGAAGCTTTCTTT
>TRBJ1-3|TRBD1|TRBV5-1|NA
CASSLVTAGTDSPYSGNTIYF
TGCGCCAGCAGCTTGGTCACAGCCGGGACAGACTCCCCCTACTCTGGAAACACCATATATTTT
>TRBJ1-1|TRBD1|TRBV7-9|NA
CASSPSEQGPEAFF
TGTGCCAGCAGCCCGAGCGAACAGGGGCCAGAAGCTTTCTTT
>TRBJ2-3|NA|TRBV12-5|NA
CASGTRGQGSEDTQYF
TGTGCTAGTGGGACTAGGGGGCAGGGATCGGAGGATACGCAGTATTTT
>TRBJ2-5|TRBD2|TRBV13|NA
CASSLFMEAGGPAETQYF
TGTGCCAGCAGCTTATTTATGGAGGCGGGGGGGCCGGCGGAGACCCAGTACTTC
>TRBJ2-1|TRBD1|TRBV9|NA
CASEVTGAGEQFF
TGTGCCAGCGAAGTGACAGGGGCAGGTGAGCAGTTCTTC